This T cell receptor beta chain was profiled in a study of vaccination and CD4 T cells after COVID-19. Study-wide results and caveats: Looking at convalescent patients, 304 of their 307 vaccine-specific clones were spike mono-reactive.

Note on this clonotype: As yet, its antigen is unknown.

CDR1 is MNHNS and CDR2 is SASEGT in the germline V gene. Trimming shortened V by 5 bases and J by 9 bases, and 14 bases separated the two germline ends. The CDR3 contains 13 residues. TCRdb used MiXCR to reprocess the PCR reads, holding one entry per CDR3 protein. Counted here are 20,000 to 25,000 distinct CDR3 sequences, around 50% occurring once; the ten biggest clones make up roughly 1%. The chain couples TRBV6-1 to TRBJ2-1; D might be TRBD2 (5 bases). The sequence derives from a human donor who had recovered from COVID-19. This sample comprised CD4+ T cells from blood, obtained before SARS-CoV-2 vaccination. CDR3 protein: CASSRGGGGEQFF. The CDR3 DNA reads TGTGCCAGCAGTCGAGGTGGAGGTGGTGAGCAGTTCTTC.